Presented here are 9 T cell receptor beta chains from one specimen sequenced in a study of cytomegalovirus exposure and HLA in healthy donors. The PCR made use of 60 Vbeta and 13 Jbeta primers. Method: immunoSEQ multiplex PCR; TCRdb's copy keeps in-frame clones and lacks some. The sample has some 150,000 clones, approximately 78% seen once. Sequenced sample: PBMCs. Source of these receptors: a woman aged 25 to 39 in good health and CMV-seropositive.

The chain combines TRBV6-4 with TRBJ2-1, with 8 bases matching TRBD2. CDR3 length: 16 amino acids. The germline V gene has CDR1 MRHNA and CDR2 SNTAGT. Trimming removed 0 bases from V and 4 bases from J; junction bases left unmatched: 5. The CDR3 spells CASSDSPGGGYNEQFF. The CDR3, as DNA: TGTGCCAGCAGTGACTCGCCCGGGGGGGGGTACAATGAGCAGTTCTTC.

J is TRBJ1-1 and V is TRBV6-5; TRBD1 might be the D (5 bases). This CDR3 is built from 14 residues. The germline V and J ends were trimmed by 2 bases and 4 bases, with 11 bases remaining between them. Germline-derived CDR1 and CDR2 are MNHEY and SVGAGI. In nucleotides, the CDR3 is TGTGCCAGCAGTTACGGTAGGAGGGGCACTGAAGCTTTCTTT. This gives the protein CASSYGRRGTEAFF.

The chain is built from TRBV6-6 and TRBJ1-2; TRBD1 matches 7 bases. V dropped 3 bases and J dropped 5; count of bases not matched to a gene: 6. The germline CDR1 and CDR2 sequences are MNHNY and SVGAGI (reference sequence). The CDR3 covers 14 residues. The CDR3 DNA is TGTGCCAGCAGTTATTTCGACAGGGAGTATGGCTACACCTTC. This gives the protein CASSYFDREYGYTF.

CDR3 residues: CASSRGRGYGTEAFF. CDR3 DNA sequence: TGTGCCAGCAGTCGAGGCAGGGGGTATGGCACTGAAGCTTTCTTT. The chain uses TRBV27 and TRBJ1-1; 7 bases map to TRBD1. This CDR3 has 15 residues. V lost 5 bases and J lost 4; bases outside the gene matches: 10. Germline V lookup: CDR1 MNHEY, CDR2 SMNVEV (reference sequence).

V gene TRBV11-2 combines with J gene TRBJ2-7; 9 bases are a match to TRBD1. Trimming at V came to 4 bases and at J to 0 bases, leaving 10 bases not matched to a gene. The length of the CDR3 is 17 residues. Germline CDR1 is SGHAT and CDR2 is FQNNGV. CDR3 DNA sequence: TGTGCCAGCAGCTCCCGATACAGGGGGCGAACCTCCTACGAGCAGTACTTC. Translated, it gives CASSSRYRGRTSYEQYF.

The rearrangement joins TRBV6-6 to TRBJ2-1; TRBD1 matches 8 bases. The CDR3 loop spans 16 amino acids. CDR1 and CDR2 (germline): MNHNY, SVGAGI (reference sequence). V was clipped by 5 bases and J by 7 bases; unmatched bases: 13. The CDR3 DNA sequence: TGTGCCAGCAGTCCGGACAGGGTCCCGACACAGAATGAGCAGTTCTTC. The encoded protein is CASSPDRVPTQNEQFF.

The CDR3 DNA is TGCGCCAGCAGCTCGGGGGCGACAGGGTTGGATACGCAGTATTTT. Its protein product is CASSSGATGLDTQYF. The genes are TRBV5-1 and TRBJ2-3; tentatively, D is TRBD1 (7 bases). V was cut by 3 bases and J by 6 bases, with 17 bases left in between. This CDR3 region has 15 residues. Germline V lookup: CDR1 SGHRS, CDR2 YFSETQ. The full variable domain, completed using reference TRBV5-1 and TRBJ2-3, is KAGVTQTPRYLIKTRGQQVTLSCSPISGHRSVSWYQQTPGQGLQFLFEYFSETQRNKGNFPGRFSGRQFSNSRSEMNVSTLELGDSALYLCASSSGATGLDTQYFGPGTRLTVL.

V is TRBV28 and J is TRBJ2-1; TRBD2 might be the D (6 bases). The CDR3 totals 14 residues. Germline V CDR1 and CDR2: MDHEN, SYDVKM. V shed 6 bases and J shed 0 bases, with 9 bases lying between them. Here the CDR3 DNA reads TGTGCCAGCAGGCCCGGGAGCTCCTACAATGAGCAGTTCTTC. Translating gives CASRPGSSYNEQFF.

This chain uses TRBV7-9 with TRBJ1-1; TRBD1 matches at 7 bases. Germline V gives CDR1 SEHNR, CDR2 FQNEAQ (reference sequence). CDR3 length equals 14 residues. V dropped 4 bases and J dropped 7; count of bases not matched to a gene: 9. CDR3 bases: TGTGCCAGCAGCTCCTCCGGGACAGAGAGTGAAGCTTTCTTT. Its translation is CASSSSGTESEAFF.